A selection of T cell receptor beta chains follows, all from one sample in a study of beta chain features in type 1 diabetes. The table came from immunoSEQ multiplex PCR; TCRdb's copy has only in-frame clones and leaves some out. The sample has about 900,000 clones, roughly 16% seen once; the top ten hold 0.02% to 0.025%. Sequenced material: naive CD4+ T cells from blood. These receptors all stem from a woman younger than 35 in good health. The CDR3 runs from the conserved cysteine through the conserved F or W.

J	V	CDR3
TRBJ1-5	TRBV2	CASSDRSNQPQHF
TRBJ2-3	TRBV6-1	CASSEFDSTDTQYF
TRBJ2-7	TRBV10-3	CAISESGGQPYEQYF
TRBJ2-3	TRBV6-5	CASSYSVHLLNTQYF
TRBJ1-2	TRBV20-1	CSAKDYGYTF
TRBJ2-1	TRBV5-4	CASSLVGDYNEQFF
TRBJ2-7	TRBV10-3	CAITAGGPGEQYF
TRBJ2-7	TRBV6-5	CASSSQYEQYF
TRBJ2-2	TRBV4-3	CASSQGEDTGELFF
TRBJ1-1	TRBV7-2	CASSLATGRFRGTEAFF
TRBJ2-5	TRBV28	CASSLGREETQYF
TRBJ1-4	TRBV9	CASSVEGRGGEKLFF
TRBJ2-1	TRBV7-9	CASSLTGTGGNEQFF
TRBJ2-7	TRBV11-2	CASSSQGGSSYEQYF
TRBJ2-5	TRBV10-3	CAIGGTEETQYF
TRBJ1-1	TRBV7-9	CASTLGAAREAFF
TRBJ1-5	TRBV18	CASSSRGPSNQPQHF
TRBJ1-2	TRBV19	CASSIPDRVYGYTF
.	TRBV29-1	CSVGTSGSPNEQYF
TRBJ2-5	TRBV10-2	CASSAIGRQETQYF
TRBJ1-1	TRBV6-5	CAISELQGDTEAFF
TRBJ2-5	TRBV9	CASSVYAGSGVQETQYF